Listed here are 2 T cell receptor beta chains from one sample, sequenced in a study of blood T cell repertoires in COVID-19. The table came from immunoSEQ multiplex PCR; TCRdb's copy has only in-frame clones and leaves some out. This table holds about 33,000 clones, approximately 86% found once. The material sequenced was peripheral blood. Receptors originate from a human donor in a cohort sampled during active COVID-19.

The chain links TRBV9 to TRBJ1-6, with D perhaps matching TRBD1 (6 bases). With 7 bases removed from V and 8 bases from J, the gap between germline ends came to 19 bases. CDR1 and CDR2 from the germline V gene are SGDLS and YYNGEE. This CDR3 is built from 15 residues. As DNA, the CDR3 is TGTGCCAGCGGACAACAGGGTTCACCCCATTCACCCCTCCACTTT. It yields the protein CASGQQGSPHSPLHF.

J is TRBJ1-1 and V is TRBV4-1; TRBD1 matches at 10 bases. With 5 bases clipped from V and 8 bases from J, the junction kept 8 bases outside the gene matches. Germline CDR1 MGHRA, CDR2 YSYEKL. The CDR3 runs to 14 residues. The CDR3 DNA reads TGCGCCAGCAGCTTCCGACAGGGGGCAGGGGAAGCTTTCTTT. It translates to CASSFRQGAGEAFF.